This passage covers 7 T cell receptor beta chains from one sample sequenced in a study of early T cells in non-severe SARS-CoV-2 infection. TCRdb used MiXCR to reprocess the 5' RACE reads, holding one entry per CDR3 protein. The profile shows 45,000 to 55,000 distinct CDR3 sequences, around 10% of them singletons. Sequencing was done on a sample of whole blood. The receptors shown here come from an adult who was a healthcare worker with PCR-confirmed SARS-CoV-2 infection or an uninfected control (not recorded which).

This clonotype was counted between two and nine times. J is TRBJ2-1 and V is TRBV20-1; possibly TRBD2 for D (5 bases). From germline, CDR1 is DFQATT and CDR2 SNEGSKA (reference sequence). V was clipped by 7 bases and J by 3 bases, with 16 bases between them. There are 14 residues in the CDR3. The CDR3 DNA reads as TGCAGTGGCTCCCTGGCGGGTTTCTACAATGAGCAGTTCTTC. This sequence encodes CSGSLAGFYNEQFF.

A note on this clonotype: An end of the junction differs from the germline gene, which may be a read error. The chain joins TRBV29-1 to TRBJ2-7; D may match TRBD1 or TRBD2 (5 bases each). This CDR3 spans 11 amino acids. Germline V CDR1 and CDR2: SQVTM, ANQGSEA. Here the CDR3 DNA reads TGCAGCGTTGATGTTCAAAGACAGCGGATTTTC. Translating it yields CSVDVQRQRIF.

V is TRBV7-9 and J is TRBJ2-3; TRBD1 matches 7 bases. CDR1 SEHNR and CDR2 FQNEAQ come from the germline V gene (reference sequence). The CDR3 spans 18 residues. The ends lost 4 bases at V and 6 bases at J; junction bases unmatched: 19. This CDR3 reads CASSSTRIGTAKFDTQYF. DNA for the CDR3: TGTGCCAGCAGCTCCACTCGAATCGGGACAGCGAAGTTCGATACGCAGTATTTT.

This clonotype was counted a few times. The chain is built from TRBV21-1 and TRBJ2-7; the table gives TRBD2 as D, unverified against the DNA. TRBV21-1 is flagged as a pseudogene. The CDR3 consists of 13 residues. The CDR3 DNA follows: TGTGCCATCCTGGACTGCCTCTCCTACGAGCAGTACTTC. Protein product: CAILDCLSYEQYF.

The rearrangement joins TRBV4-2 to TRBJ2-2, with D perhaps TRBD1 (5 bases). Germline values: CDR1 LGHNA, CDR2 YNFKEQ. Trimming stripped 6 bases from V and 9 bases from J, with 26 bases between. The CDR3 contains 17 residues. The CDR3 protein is CASSRDRGQGGTRELFF. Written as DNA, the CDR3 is TGTGCCAGCAGTCGTGACAGAGGCCAGGGTGGAACCAGGGAGCTGTTTTTT.

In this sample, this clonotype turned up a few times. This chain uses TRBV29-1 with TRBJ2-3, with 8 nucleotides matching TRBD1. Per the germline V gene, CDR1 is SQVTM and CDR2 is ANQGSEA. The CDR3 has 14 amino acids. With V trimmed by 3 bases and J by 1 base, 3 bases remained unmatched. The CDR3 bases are TGCAGCGTTGAGGAGGACAGGGGCACAGATACGCAGTATTTT. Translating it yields CSVEEDRGTDTQYF.

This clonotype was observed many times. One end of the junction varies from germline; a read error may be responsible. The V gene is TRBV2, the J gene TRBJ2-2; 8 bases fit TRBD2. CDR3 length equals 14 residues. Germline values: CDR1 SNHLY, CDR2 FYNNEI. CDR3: CASGRLANAGELFF. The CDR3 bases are TGTGCCAGCGGTAGACTAGCGAACGCCGGGGAGCTGTTTTTT.